This T cell receptor beta chain was documented in a study of cytomegalovirus exposure and HLA in healthy donors. Study-wide findings and caveats: Accounts indicate the classifier identified cytomegalovirus status with strong specificity and sensitivity. Rarity characterized most TCR sequences, yet some public TCRs appeared in many donors. The authors enumerated under 200 TCR beta chains as linked to cytomegalovirus.

Only in-frame clones appear in the TCRdb table, and some are missing; sequencing was by immunoSEQ multiplex PCR. The table shows about 130,000 clones, with 88% occurring only once. As regards this clone: Antigen unknown.

CDR1 is GTSNPN and CDR2 is SVGIG in the germline V gene (reference sequence). The CDR3 runs 14 residues. J was trimmed by 3 bases and V by 4 bases; bases with no gene match: 6. This clonotype was sampled from a man aged 25 to 40 in good health and CMV-seronegative. The sample taken for sequencing was PBMCs. The chain uses TRBV30 and TRBJ2-5; 9 nucleotides align to TRBD2. CDR3 protein: CAWTPRGREETQYF. The CDR3 nucleotides read TGTGCCTGGACCCCCCGCGGGAGGGAAGAGACCCAGTACTTC.